The rows below give T cell receptor beta chains drawn from one sample of a study of regulatory dendritic cells for organ transplantation. These receptors lack a known antigen. Generated by immunoSEQ multiplex PCR, the TCRdb table keeps only in-frame clones and is missing some. The sample includes about 20,000 clones, less than 80% of them seen just once. Specimen: memory CD4+ T cells from blood cultured with regulatory dendritic cells. The receptor source for this set is a human donor in good health. CDR3s include the opening cysteine and the closing phenylalanine or tryptophan.

J,V,CDR3
TRBJ1-2,TRBV19,CASSMDGTGGVRSYGYTF
TRBJ2-7,TRBV27,CASSFSLGIRTGVDEQYF
TRBJ2-5,TRBV7-2,CASSLGWGGGQETQYF
TRBJ2-1,TRBV6-4,CASSEQGSSYNEQFF
TRBJ1-1,TRBV18,CASSPFGLNTEAFF
TRBJ2-3,TRBV27,CATGAGVADTQYF
TRBJ2-1,TRBV10-3,CAISGAYNEQFF
TRBJ2-3,TRBV11-2,CASGTQTRADTQYF
TRBJ2-3,TRBV7-9,CASSRTGGRPDTQYF
TRBJ1-1,TRBV21-1,CASSGGSTEAFF
TRBJ2-5,TRBV6-6,CASTHGGDYVKEQYF
TRBJ1-3,TRBV7-8,CASSLVFSANTIYF
TRBJ1-2,TRBV7-2,CASSLHLGAGYGYTF
TRBJ1-1,TRBV6-1,CASSEGDRAEAFF
TRBJ2-3,TRBV11-2,CATSRQPPPDTQYF
TRBJ1-6,TRBV30,CAWSGDGDSPLHF
TRBJ2-7,TRBV28,CASSKVGILSFFEQYF
TRBJ2-7,TRBV7-2,CASSLYAETYEQYF
TRBJ1-1,TRBV2,CASRIQLGVRNTEAFF
TRBJ1-1,TRBV25-1,CASSDRTGISTEAFF
TRBJ2-7,TRBV5-1,CASSWDSHFSGLSYEQYF
TRBJ2-4,TRBV12-5,CASGLGGMTGQNIQYF
TRBJ2-5,TRBV25-1,CASSTGGRPQYF
TRBJ2-2,TRBV15,CATSRPSPGQENTGELFF
TRBJ2-3,TRBV27,CASSALAVGTDTQYF
TRBJ1-2,TRBV4-3,CASSQEVAGGGGYTF
TRBJ2-7,TRBV28,CASTSGTREQYF
TRBJ2-1,TRBV30,CAWSVEESRDDEQFF
TRBJ1-1,TRBV19,CASTTTGTGYRDTEAFF
TRBJ2-7,TRBV6-6,CASSAPPIPYEQYF
TRBJ2-7,TRBV7-2,CASSFVQAYEQYF
TRBJ2-2,TRBV7-8,CASSLYSGGPVTGELFF
TRBJ2-2,TRBV6-1,CASSSGHSNTGELFF
TRBJ2-7,TRBV11-1,CASSTDRGHEQYF
TRBJ2-1,TRBV11-3,CASSLKTSGEGYGEQFF
TRBJ2-3,TRBV19,CASSSQRNGLTDTQYF
TRBJ2-1,TRBV5-8,CASSLSGTSGGAYNEQFF
TRBJ2-5,TRBV10-3,CAIRSTYQETQYF
TRBJ2-7,TRBV6-5,CASVEGYAGSNEQYF
TRBJ2-7,TRBV2,CASSPANQGEYF
TRBJ1-1,TRBV7-3,CASSLDGTLNTEAFF
TRBJ2-2,TRBV6-5,CASSRGQDLTGELFF
TRBJ2-7,TRBV5-1,CASSFKTSGFEQYF
TRBJ2-5,TRBV25-1,CASSVWDTNSGETQYF
TRBJ2-3,TRBV27,CASNRKGPEQYF
TRBJ1-3,TRBV2,CASRGLGTIYF
TRBJ1-6,TRBV9,CASSVRGDSPLHF
TRBJ1-2,TRBV7-2,CASSSHAGQRNYGYTF
TRBJ2-7,TRBV2,CASSFGTQPYEQYF
TRBJ1-5,TRBV27,CASSLYSSGQGSNQPQHF
TRBJ2-6,TRBV2,CARGPASGANVLTF
TRBJ2-1,TRBV11-3,CASSLGAGPNEQFF
TRBJ1-1,TRBV20-1,CSATQNTEAFF
TRBJ1-2,TRBV6-6,CASSARQGAGGYTF
TRBJ1-1,TRBV9,CASSGATEAFF
TRBJ2-1,TRBV18,CASSPSGLALSSYNEQFF
TRBJ2-7,TRBV7-2,CASSLEYRGEQYF
TRBJ2-3,TRBV10-2,CASTSGRQADTQYF
TRBJ2-1,TRBV4-1,CASSQAPTSGILDEQFF